This T cell receptor (beta chain) was observed in a study of cytomegalovirus exposure and HLA in healthy donors. It was with 60 Vbeta and 13 Jbeta primers that the PCR ran. The repertoire was sequenced with immunoSEQ multiplex PCR; TCRdb's copy has only in-frame clones and lacks some. This table has approximately 79,000 clones, around 76% appearing once. Details on this clone: The antigen is unknown. This same CDR3 is encoded by further DNA sequences in the sample.

Overall study results and limits: The authors enumerated over 150 TCR beta chains as linked to cytomegalovirus.

The CDR3 spans 14 residues. Germline V gene lookup returns CDR1 LNHDA and CDR2 SQIVND (reference sequence). Trimming took 5 bases from V and 4 from J; bases not matched to a gene: 1. Specimen: PBMCs. The sequence derives from a man aged 35 to 55 in good health and CMV-seronegative. The gene calls are TRBV19 and TRBJ1-5; the match to TRBD1 covers 11 bases. The CDR3 loop is CASSGTGGNQPQHF. In nucleotides, the CDR3 is TGTGCCAGTAGTGGGACAGGGGGTAATCAGCCCCAGCATTTT.